This entry concerns a single T cell receptor beta chain. Its target is not known. The CDR3 contains 15 residues. V lost 0 bases to trimming and J lost 5 bases; unmatched junction nucleotides: 2. Per the germline V gene, CDR1 is SGDLS and CDR2 is YYNGEE. The data are from a study of response to subunit inactivated influenza vaccine. Study-wide results and limits: Authors suggested seasonal influenza vaccinations each recruit few new T cells.

TCRdb analysed the RT-PCR reads with MiXCR anew, one entry per CDR3 protein. Among just over 300,000 distinct CDR3 sequences listed, roughly a fifth were seen once. This chain uses TRBV9 with TRBJ1-4; TRBD1 agrees at 9 bases. The sequence was collected from a man in his fifties or sixties who received an inactivated influenza vaccine. Sequencing used PBMCs from blood, obtained approximately 20 months after vaccination. CDR3: CASSVAGTGNEKLFF. DNA for the CDR3: TGTGCCAGCAGCGTAGCAGGGACAGGGAATGAAAAACTGTTTTTT. Drawing the rest from reference TRBV9 and TRBJ1-4, the complete variable domain is DSGVTQTPKHLITATGQRVTLRCSPRSGDLSVYWYQQSLDQGLQFLIQYYNGEERAKGNILERFSAQQFPDLHSELNLSSLELGDSALYFCASSVAGTGNEKLFFGSGTQLSVL.